One sample yielded the 26 T cell receptor beta chains listed below, sequenced in a study of identical twins. TCRdb analysed the 5' RACE reads with MiXCR anew, one entry per CDR3 protein. The repertoire has fewer than 800,000 distinct CDR3 sequences, roughly 7.1% of them found once; the top ten carry 1.5% to 2%. These same records also appear under a second study, on yellow fever vaccine responses in identical twins.

Sequencing was carried out using PBMCs. Receptors originate from a woman between 18 and 29 years old in good health.

This clonotype showed up many times. The chain links TRBV7-9 to TRBJ1-4; tentative D call: TRBD1 (5 bases). Trimming took 5 bases from V and 4 from J, leaving 14 bases between them. This CDR3 comprises 15 residues. CDR1 is SEHNR and CDR2 is FQNEAQ in the germline V gene (reference sequence). For the CDR3, the DNA is TGTGCCAGCAGCCCCTGGCGGCAGGGTAATGAAAAACTGTTTTTT. The encoded protein is CASSPWRQGNEKLFF. The whole variable domain, remainder taken from reference TRBV7-9 and TRBJ1-4, is DTGVSQNPRHKITKRGQNVTFRCDPISEHNRLYWYRQTLGQGPEFLTYFQNEAQLEKSRLLSDRFSAERPKGSFSTLEIQRTEQGDSAMYLCASSPWRQGNEKLFFGSGTQLSVL.

The table lists this clonotype with many counts. The chain recombines TRBV5-1 with TRBJ1-1; D is ambiguous. CDR3 size: 14 residues. The ends were cut back, 1 base at V and 1 base at J, with 8 bases in the middle. Looked up from germline, CDR1 is SGHRS and CDR2 is YFSETQ. The chain's CDR3 is CASSLTNTNTEAFF. Written as DNA, the CDR3 is TGCGCCAGCAGCTTGACGAACACGAACACTGAAGCTTTCTTT.

CDR3 amino acids: CASSNPIGELFF. In DNA form, the CDR3 reads TGTGCCAGCAGCAACCCTATAGGGGAGCTGTTTTTT. The genes are TRBV7-6 and TRBJ2-2; D gene uncertain. Germline V CDR1 and CDR2: SGHVS, FNYEAQ. Trimming cost V 5 bases and J 8 bases, with 9 bases left between them. The CDR3 totals 12 residues. Full variable domain (rest looked up from reference TRBV7-6 and TRBJ2-2): GAGVSQSPRYKVTKRGQDVALRCDPISGHVSLYWYRQALGQGPEFLTYFNYEAQQDKSGLPNDRFSAERPEGSISTLTIQRTEQRDSAMYRCASSNPIGELFFGEGSRLTVL.

The chain uses TRBV28 and TRBJ2-7; TRBD2 is a possible D gene (6 bases). Between the trimmed V and J ends, which lost 3 bases and 0 bases, there was a span of 12 bases. Germline V gene lookup returns CDR1 MDHEN and CDR2 SYDVKM. The CDR3 spans 15 residues. CDR3 nucleotide sequence: TGTGCCAGCAGTTTTGGAGGGTCAACCTCCTACGAGCAGTACTTC. Protein sequence: CASSFGGSTSYEQYF. Looking up the rest from reference TRBV28 and TRBJ2-7 gives the full variable domain: DVKVTQSSRYLVKRTGEKVFLECVQDMDHENMFWYRQDPGLGLRLIYFSYDVKMKEKGDIPEGYSVSREKKERFSLILESASTNQTSMYLCASSFGGSTSYEQYFGPGTRLTVT.

The rearrangement links TRBV9 to TRBJ2-2; D gene unclear. Germline values: CDR1 SGDLS, CDR2 YYNGEE. There are 13 residues in the CDR3. V was pared by 2 bases and J by 7 bases, with 9 bases between. DNA of the CDR3: TGTGCCAGCAGCGTTAGACCCGTCGGGGAGCTGTTTTTT. Its translation: CASSVRPVGELFF.

The rearrangement links TRBV28 to TRBJ1-5; the match to TRBD1 covers 8 bases. Trimming cost V 6 bases and J 4 bases; bases outside gene matches: 11. CDR3 length: 16 amino acids. Germline V gene lookup returns CDR1 MDHEN and CDR2 SYDVKM. DNA for the CDR3: TGTGCCAGCAGGCTCCCAGGGGGCGGGGGGAATCAGCCCCAGCATTTT. Protein product: CASRLPGGGGNQPQHF.

Only a few counts were recorded for this clonotype. This chain connects TRBV5-1 to TRBJ1-6, with TRBD1 matching 7 bases. The germline CDR1 and CDR2 sequences are SGHRS and YFSETQ. The CDR3 is 15 residues long. V lost 3 bases to trimming and J lost 7 bases; unmatched junction nucleotides: 7. The chain's CDR3 is CASSSDRQNNSPLHF. CDR3 DNA: TGCGCCAGCAGCTCGGACAGGCAGAACAATTCACCCCTCCACTTT.

The chain has TRBV20-1 and TRBJ2-4, with D possibly being TRBD1 (6 bases). The CDR3 totals 14 residues. Per germline, CDR1 DFQATT and CDR2 SNEGSKA (reference sequence). V shed 6 bases and J shed 5 bases, with 17 bases lying between them. The CDR3 DNA is TGCAGTGCCGGCAGGGGTCTGTCCCAAAACATTCAGTACTTC. Its protein is CSAGRGLSQNIQYF.

This sequence joins TRBV20-1 and TRBJ1-2; 8 nucleotides agree with TRBD1. Germline CDR1 is DFQATT and CDR2 is SNEGSKA (reference sequence). The CDR3 runs 15 residues. The junction had 7 bases not matched to a gene; V was cut back by 0 bases and J by 4 bases. The CDR3 nucleotides are TGCAGTGCTAGAGACGACAGGGGACCGACCTATGGCTACACCTTC. It encodes CSARDDRGPTYGYTF.

This clonotype has ten or more counts. V is TRBV15 and J is TRBJ2-1; 11 positions match TRBD1. Germline CDR1 and CDR2: LNHNV and YYDKDF (reference sequence). Trimming took 1 base from V and 9 from J; bases not matched to a gene: 14. There are 18 residues in the CDR3. The CDR3 sequence: CATSRGLHRDRGIGEQFF. Written as DNA, the CDR3 is TGTGCCACCAGCAGAGGTCTGCACCGGGACAGGGGGATCGGTGAGCAGTTCTTC.

This clonotype was counted a few times. The V and J genes are TRBV28 and TRBJ2-1, with 7 bases matching TRBD2. The CDR3 loop spans 18 amino acids. Germline V gene lookup returns CDR1 MDHEN and CDR2 SYDVKM. V shed 2 bases and J 0 bases; nucleotides not matched to a gene: 10. CDR3 region: CASSLASSGVSSYNEQFF. Written as DNA, the CDR3 is TGTGCCAGCAGTTTAGCATCCAGCGGGGTGAGCTCCTACAATGAGCAGTTCTTC.

This clonotype was detected many times. The V and J genes are TRBV20-1 and TRBJ1-2, with D perhaps TRBD1 (6 bases). The CDR3 is 13 residues long. V dropped 6 bases and J dropped 0 bases, with 11 bases sitting between them. Germline lookup yields CDR1 DFQATT and CDR2 SNEGSKA (reference sequence). CDR3: CSAADSSNYGYTF. CDR3 nucleotides: TGCAGTGCGGCGGACAGTTCTAACTATGGCTACACCTTC.

This clonotype was recorded a few times. The J gene is TRBJ2-1, the V gene TRBV18; TRBD2 matches at 11 bases. The CDR3 extends over 16 amino acids. Per the germline V gene, CDR1 is KGHSH and CDR2 is LQKENI. Losses at the gene ends were 4 bases for V and 7 bases for J; bases not matched to a gene: 9. CDR3 sequence: CASSRPLAGGHNEQFF. CDR3 in DNA: TGTGCCAGCTCACGTCCCCTAGCGGGAGGTCATAATGAGCAGTTCTTC.

This clonotype was recorded many times. The V call is TRBV20-1, the J call TRBJ2-1; 10 positions agree with TRBD2. CDR1 and CDR2 from the germline V gene are DFQATT and SNEGSKA (reference sequence). V lost 6 bases, J lost 6 bases, and 8 bases stayed unmatched. The CDR3 has 14 residues. CDR3 nucleotide sequence: TGCAGTGCAGTGAGCGGGAGGGCCCTCAATGAGCAGTTCTTC. Translation gives CSAVSGRALNEQFF.

The gene calls are TRBV4-1 and TRBJ2-2, with D hard to call. CDR3 size: 20 residues. V gave up 0 bases and J gave up 1 base, with 21 bases separating them. CDR1 and CDR2 (germline): MGHRA, YSYEKL. CDR3 residues: CASSQDEWSRSFRNTGELFF. The CDR3 DNA reads TGCGCCAGCAGCCAAGATGAGTGGTCTAGGTCTTTCAGGAACACCGGGGAGCTGTTTTTT.

This clonotype was counted at least ten times. The rearrangement uses TRBV29-1 and TRBJ2-5; D is unresolved. This CDR3 spans 14 amino acids. V was trimmed by 4 bases and J by 1 base, leaving 13 bases between them. Germline CDR1 SQVTM, CDR2 ANQGSEA. In nucleotides, the CDR3 is TGCAGCGTTGGGGCAGGCCCTATCCAAGAGACCCAGTACTTC. Translated: CSVGAGPIQETQYF.

This clonotype was observed many times. The chain is built from TRBV27 and TRBJ2-7, with D maybe TRBD1 (6 bases). Trimming pared 4 bases from V and 6 bases from J, leaving 13 bases between. This CDR3 contains 13 residues. Germline CDR1 is MNHEY and CDR2 is SMNVEV (reference sequence). In DNA form, the CDR3 reads TGTGCCAGCAGTTACGCCAAAGGGGGCGAGCAGTACGTC. It codes for CASSYAKGGEQYV.

This clonotype was found many times. The chain employs TRBV6-1 and TRBJ2-2, with a tentative D call TRBD2 (6 bases). The CDR3 spans 16 residues. Germline V lookup: CDR1 MNHNS, CDR2 SASEGT. Trimming removed 4 bases at V and 1 base at J, with 13 bases between. The CDR3, as DNA: TGTGCCAGCAGTGGCCGGGGGACGCGGAACACCGGGGAGCTGTTTTTT. This gives the protein CASSGRGTRNTGELFF.

This clonotype was seen a handful of times. The chain has TRBV5-4 and TRBJ1-3; D is unclear. Trimming removed 4 bases from V and 8 bases from J, with 10 bases in between. CDR3 length: 12 residues. CDR1 is SGHNT, CDR2 YYREEE, per germline (reference sequence). The CDR3 reads CASSHNTDTIYF. Here the CDR3 DNA reads TGTGCCAGCAGCCACAACACTGACACCATATATTTT.

This clonotype showed up many times. This sequence joins TRBV29-1 and TRBJ2-3, with a tentative D call TRBD2 (6 bases). The V end was cut by 6 bases, the J end by 5 bases, with 12 bases between. The CDR3 has 12 amino acids. Germline V gene lookup returns CDR1 SQVTM and CDR2 ANQGSEA. Written as DNA, the CDR3 is TGCAGCGTCCTCGCGGGGCTAGATACGCAGTATTTT. Its translation: CSVLAGLDTQYF.

This clonotype was observed a few times. This rearrangement joins TRBV5-1 to TRBJ2-2, with TRBD1 identical over 9 bases. CDR1 and CDR2 from the germline V gene are SGHRS and YFSETQ. J was trimmed by 2 bases and V by 3 bases; bases with no gene match: 5. The CDR3 runs 16 residues. This CDR3 reads CASSYGTGGNTGELFF. The CDR3 DNA reads TGCGCCAGCAGCTACGGAACAGGGGGCAACACCGGGGAGCTGTTTTTT.

The table lists this clonotype with a few counts. This chain uses TRBV20-1 with TRBJ2-1; 10 bases fit TRBD1. The trim removed 2 bases at V and 6 bases at J, leaving 7 bases unmatched. This CDR3 comprises 15 residues. The V gene's germline CDR1 is DFQATT and CDR2 SNEGSKA (reference sequence). The CDR3 bases are TGCAGTGCTAGATCTCCGGGACAGGGGATCAATGAGCAGTTCTTC. It is translated as CSARSPGQGINEQFF.

The chain combines TRBV7-8 with TRBJ2-1; 7 bases map to TRBD1. The J call is doubtful: the DNA matches TRBJ2-7 better. CDR3 length equals 14 residues. Germline V gives CDR1 SGHVS, CDR2 FQNEAQ. The CDR3 DNA reads as TGTGCCAGCAGCTTAAGGACAGGCAACAATGAGCAGTACTTC. Translating gives CASSLRTGNNEQYF.

In this sample, this clonotype turned up many times. This chain joins TRBV7-2 and TRBJ2-7; possible D gene TRBD2, 6 bases. Trimming shortened V by 5 bases and J by 6 bases, and 20 bases separated the two germline ends. The CDR3 contains 15 residues. Germline CDR1 reads SGHTA; CDR2 reads FQGNSA. This chain's CDR3 is CASSQWDPGRGEQYF. The CDR3 region has the DNA TGTGCCAGCAGCCAGTGGGACCCGGGGCGGGGCGAGCAGTACTTC.

This clonotype was observed a handful of times. The J gene is TRBJ2-1, the V gene TRBV28; the D gene is possibly TRBD1 (5 bases). V shed 3 bases and J shed 6 bases, with 15 bases lying between them. Germline values: CDR1 MDHEN, CDR2 SYDVKM. CDR3 size: 15 residues. The CDR3 sequence: CASSLAPGASNEQFF. The CDR3 DNA reads TGTGCCAGCAGTTTGGCCCCTGGGGCAAGCAATGAGCAGTTCTTC.

This clonotype was counted ten times or more. At one of its ends the junction is not consistent with the germline gene, which may arise from a read error. V usage is TRBV7-9 and J usage is TRBJ1-1; TRBD1 is a possible D gene (5 bases). Looked up from germline, CDR1 is SEHNR and CDR2 is FQNEAQ (reference sequence). CDR3 length: 13 amino acids. CDR3 loop: CASSLVVDTEAFF. CDR3 nucleotide sequence: TGTGCCAGCAGCTTAGTTGTGGACACCGAAGCTTTCTTT.